This TCR beta chain was profiled in a study of circulating CD8 cells and anti-PD-1 response in melanoma. The QIAseq Immune Repertoire TCR panel built the libraries from roughly 15 ng of total RNA. TCRdb reanalysed the reads using MiXCR and keeps one entry per CDR3 protein. The data show roughly 240 distinct CDR3 sequences, roughly a tenth seen once. This clonotype rates as large. Four subsets defined by PD-1 and/or TIGIT were sorted from live CD3+CD8+TCRalphabeta+ cells. The CDR3 has 16 amino acids. CDR1 is MGHRA and CDR2 is YSYEKL in the germline V gene. After removal of 6 bases from V and 10 bases from J, the junction contained 13 bases not matched to a gene.

This TCR derives from a human donor with melanoma. The chain combines TRBV4-1 with TRBJ2-1, with TRBD2 matching 12 bases. This specimen was CD8+ T cells from PBMCs, taken at baseline or after one month of anti-PD-1 therapy (not recorded which). The CDR3 is CASRRSGGLAGREQFF. CDR3 DNA sequence: TGCGCCAGCAGACGCAGCGGGGGACTAGCGGGTCGGGAGCAGTTCTTC.